This T cell receptor beta chain was recorded in a study of molecular identifiers for immune sequencing clone quantification. This clonotype was picked up a small number of times. The junction and the germline gene differ at one end; a read error may be behind it. Methods described previously were used for bulk TCR libraries, and listed TCR primers were applied. TCRdb re-derived calls from the PCR reads in MiXCR, one entry per CDR3 protein. Here the sample spans about 640,000 distinct CDR3 sequences, 15% to 20% being singletons. Libraries used about 18,000 to 1,100,000 sorted naive CD8 T cells and 10%, 30% or 50% RNA input. CDR1 LGHNA and CDR2 YNFKEQ come from the germline V gene. This CDR3 spans 16 amino acids.

Sequencing was carried out using naive CD8+ T cells from blood, with Jurkat cell RNA spiked in. As to subset: FACS-sorted CD8+CD4-CCR7+CD45RA+ naive T cells. J is TRBJ2-1 and V is TRBV4-2, with 8 positions matching TRBD1. The receptor's source is a human donor in good health. Some libraries in this study had Jurkat cell RNA spiked in. The CDR3 DNA sequence: TGTGCCAGCAGCCAAGTTGGGCAGGGGGCGTCCAATGGGCAGTTCTTC. Translated, it gives CASSQVGQGASNGQFF.